This T cell receptor beta chain emerged from a study of blood T cell repertoires in COVID-19. The repertoire was sequenced with immunoSEQ multiplex PCR; TCRdb's copy has only in-frame clones and lacks some. This repertoire shows some 370,000 clones, around 83% found once; its top ten account for about 4.9%. This CDR3 region has 15 residues. J gave up 2 bases and V 4 bases, and 7 bases lay outside the gene matches. Germline values: CDR1 SGDLS, CDR2 YYNGEE. Sample: PBMCs or T cells enriched from blood (not recorded which). This chain connects TRBV9 to TRBJ2-7; 9 positions match TRBD2. The sequence was collected from a woman between 45 and 65 years old who had recovered from COVID-19. The CDR3 reads CASSSGLAITYEQYF. CDR3 DNA: TGTGCCAGCAGCTCCGGACTAGCGATCACCTACGAGCAGTACTTC.